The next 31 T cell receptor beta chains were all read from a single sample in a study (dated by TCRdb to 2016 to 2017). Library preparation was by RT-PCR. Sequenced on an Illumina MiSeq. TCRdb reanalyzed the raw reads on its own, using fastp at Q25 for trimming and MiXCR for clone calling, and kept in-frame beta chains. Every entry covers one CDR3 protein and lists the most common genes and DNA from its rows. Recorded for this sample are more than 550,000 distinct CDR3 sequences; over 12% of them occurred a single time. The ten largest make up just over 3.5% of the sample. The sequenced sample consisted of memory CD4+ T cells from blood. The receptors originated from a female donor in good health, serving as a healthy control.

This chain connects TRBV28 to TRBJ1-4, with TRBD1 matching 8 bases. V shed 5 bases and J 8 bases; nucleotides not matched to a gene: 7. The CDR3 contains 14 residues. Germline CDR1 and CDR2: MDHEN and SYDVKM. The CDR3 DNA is TGTGCCAGCAGTCCCTACAGGGGGGGAGAAAAACTGTTTTTT. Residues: CASSPYRGGEKLFF. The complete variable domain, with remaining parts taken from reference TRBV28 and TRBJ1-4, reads DVKVTQSSRYLVKRTGEKVFLECVQDMDHENMFWYRQDPGLGLRLIYFSYDVKMKEKGDIPEGYSVSREKKERFSLILESASTNQTSMYLCASSPYRGGEKLFFGSGTQLSVL.

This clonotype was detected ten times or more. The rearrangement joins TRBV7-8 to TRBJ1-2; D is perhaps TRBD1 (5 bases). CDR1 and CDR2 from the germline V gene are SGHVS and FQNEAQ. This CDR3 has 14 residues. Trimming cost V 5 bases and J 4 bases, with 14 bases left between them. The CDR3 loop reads CASSLDTLGYGYTF. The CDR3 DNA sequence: TGTGCCAGCAGCCTGGACACCTTAGGCTATGGCTACACCTTC.

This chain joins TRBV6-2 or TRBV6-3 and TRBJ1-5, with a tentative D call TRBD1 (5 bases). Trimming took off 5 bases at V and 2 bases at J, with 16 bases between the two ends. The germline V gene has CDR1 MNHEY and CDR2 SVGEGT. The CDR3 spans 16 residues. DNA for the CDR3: TGTGCCAGCAGTCCCGGGACCATTTCGGGCAATCAGCCCCAGCATTTT. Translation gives CASSPGTISGNQPQHF.

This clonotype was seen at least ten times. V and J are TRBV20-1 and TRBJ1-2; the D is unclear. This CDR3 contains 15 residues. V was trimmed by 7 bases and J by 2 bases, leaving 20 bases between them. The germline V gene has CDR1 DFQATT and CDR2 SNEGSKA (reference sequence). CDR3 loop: CSVPTRTGANYGYTF. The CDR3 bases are TGCAGTGTTCCGACCCGGACGGGTGCGAACTATGGCTACACCTTC.

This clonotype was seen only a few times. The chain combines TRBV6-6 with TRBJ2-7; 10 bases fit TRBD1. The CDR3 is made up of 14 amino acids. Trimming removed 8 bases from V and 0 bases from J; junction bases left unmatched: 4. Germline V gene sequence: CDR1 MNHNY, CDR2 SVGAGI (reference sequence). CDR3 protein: CASEGTGDSYEQYF. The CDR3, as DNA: TGTGCCAGCGAGGGGACAGGGGACTCCTACGAGCAGTACTTC.

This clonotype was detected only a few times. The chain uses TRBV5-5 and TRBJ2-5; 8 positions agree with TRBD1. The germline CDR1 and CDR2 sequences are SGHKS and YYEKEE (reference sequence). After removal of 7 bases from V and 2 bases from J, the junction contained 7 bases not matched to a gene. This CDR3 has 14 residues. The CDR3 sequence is CASGSTGGQETQYF. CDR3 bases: TGTGCCAGCGGATCAACAGGGGGACAAGAGACCCAGTACTTC.

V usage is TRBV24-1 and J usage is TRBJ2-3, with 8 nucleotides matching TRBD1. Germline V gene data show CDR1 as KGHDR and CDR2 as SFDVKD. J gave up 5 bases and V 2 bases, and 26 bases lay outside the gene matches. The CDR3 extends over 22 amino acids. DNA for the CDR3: TGTGCCACCAGTGATTCTAAACCCCAGGGACAGGCAAATCCGACCCTGGGAGATACGCAGTATTTT. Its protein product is CATSDSKPQGQANPTLGDTQYF.

In DNA form, the CDR3 reads TGTGCCAGCAGTCAAGTGCAGTCCTACGAGCAGTACTTC. Encoded protein: CASSQVQSYEQYF. The genes are TRBV5-5 and TRBJ2-7; D gene uncertain. The V end lost 5 bases, the J end lost 1 base, and 10 bases lay between the germline ends. The CDR3 totals 13 residues. Germline assignment: CDR1 SGHKS and CDR2 YYEKEE (reference sequence).

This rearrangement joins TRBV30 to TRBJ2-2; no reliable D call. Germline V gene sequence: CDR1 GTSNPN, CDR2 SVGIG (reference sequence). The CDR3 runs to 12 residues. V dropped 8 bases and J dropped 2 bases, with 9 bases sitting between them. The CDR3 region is CAERYNTGELFF. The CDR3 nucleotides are TGTGCCGAGAGGTATAACACCGGGGAGCTGTTTTTT.

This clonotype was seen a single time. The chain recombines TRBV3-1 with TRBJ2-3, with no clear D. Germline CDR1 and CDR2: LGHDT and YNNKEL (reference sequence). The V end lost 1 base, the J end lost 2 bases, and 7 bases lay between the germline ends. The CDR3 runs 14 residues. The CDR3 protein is CASSQAGNTDTQYF. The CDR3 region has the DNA TGTGCCAGCAGCCAAGCCGGAAACACAGATACGCAGTATTTT.

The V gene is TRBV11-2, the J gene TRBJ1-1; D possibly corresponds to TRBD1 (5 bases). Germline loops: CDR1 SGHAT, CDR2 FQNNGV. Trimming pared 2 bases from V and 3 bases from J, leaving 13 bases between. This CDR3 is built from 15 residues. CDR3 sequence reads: CASSLRPGGDTEAFF. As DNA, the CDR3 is TGTGCCAGCAGCTTAAGGCCGGGGGGAGACACTGAAGCTTTCTTT.

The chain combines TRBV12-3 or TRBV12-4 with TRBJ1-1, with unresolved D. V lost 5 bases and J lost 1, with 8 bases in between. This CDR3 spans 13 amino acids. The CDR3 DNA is TGTGCCAGCAGTCAAAATGCGAACACTGAAGCTTTCTTT. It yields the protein CASSQNANTEAFF.

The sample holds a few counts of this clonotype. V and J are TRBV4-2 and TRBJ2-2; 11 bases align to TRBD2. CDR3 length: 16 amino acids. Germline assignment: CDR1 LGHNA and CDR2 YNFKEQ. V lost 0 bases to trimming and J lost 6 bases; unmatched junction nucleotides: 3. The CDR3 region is CASSQEELAGAGELFF. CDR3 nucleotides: TGTGCCAGCAGCCAAGAAGAACTAGCGGGAGCCGGGGAGCTGTTTTTT.

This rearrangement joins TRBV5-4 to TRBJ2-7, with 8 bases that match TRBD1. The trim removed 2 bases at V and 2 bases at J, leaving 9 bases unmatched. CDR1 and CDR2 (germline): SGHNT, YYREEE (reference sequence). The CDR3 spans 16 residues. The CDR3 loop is CASSLPRGQAPYEQYF. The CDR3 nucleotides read TGTGCCAGCAGCTTACCCAGGGGACAGGCTCCCTACGAGCAGTACTTC.

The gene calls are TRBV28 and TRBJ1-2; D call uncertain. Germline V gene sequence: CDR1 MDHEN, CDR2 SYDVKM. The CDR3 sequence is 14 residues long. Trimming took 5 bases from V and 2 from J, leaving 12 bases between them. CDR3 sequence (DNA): TGTGCCAGCAGTCCGCCGGGCAGAAACTATGGCTACACCTTC. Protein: CASSPPGRNYGYTF.

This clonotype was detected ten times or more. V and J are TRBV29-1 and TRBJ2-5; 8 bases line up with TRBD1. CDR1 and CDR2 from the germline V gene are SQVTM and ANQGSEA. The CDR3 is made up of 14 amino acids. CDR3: CSYSGGAGQETQYF. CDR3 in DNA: TGCAGTTATTCAGGGGGCGCGGGTCAAGAGACCCAGTACTTC. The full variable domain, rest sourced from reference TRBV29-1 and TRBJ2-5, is SAVISQKPSRDICQRGTSLTIQCQVDSQVTMMFWYRQQPGQSLTLIATANQGSEATYESGFVIDKFPISRPNLTFSTLTVSNMSPEDSSIYLCSYSGGAGQETQYFGPGTRLLVL.

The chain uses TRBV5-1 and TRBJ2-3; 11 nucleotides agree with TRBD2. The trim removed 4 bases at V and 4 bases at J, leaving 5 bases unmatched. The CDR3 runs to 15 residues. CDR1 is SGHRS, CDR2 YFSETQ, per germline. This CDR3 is CASSPTSGSPDTQYF. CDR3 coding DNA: TGCGCCAGCAGCCCCACTAGCGGGAGCCCAGATACGCAGTATTTT.

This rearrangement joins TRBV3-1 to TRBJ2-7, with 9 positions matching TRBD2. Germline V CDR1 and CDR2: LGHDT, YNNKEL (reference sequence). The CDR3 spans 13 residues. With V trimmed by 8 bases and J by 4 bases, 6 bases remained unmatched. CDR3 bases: TGTGCCAGCCGGATAGCGGGAGCTTACGAGCAGTACTTC. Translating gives CASRIAGAYEQYF.

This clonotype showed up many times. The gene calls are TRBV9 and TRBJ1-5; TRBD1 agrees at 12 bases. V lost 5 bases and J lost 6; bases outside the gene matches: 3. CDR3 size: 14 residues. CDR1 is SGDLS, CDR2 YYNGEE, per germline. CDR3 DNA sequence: TGTGCCAGCAGTGGGACAGGGGGCGTTCAGCCCCAGCATTTT. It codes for CASSGTGGVQPQHF.

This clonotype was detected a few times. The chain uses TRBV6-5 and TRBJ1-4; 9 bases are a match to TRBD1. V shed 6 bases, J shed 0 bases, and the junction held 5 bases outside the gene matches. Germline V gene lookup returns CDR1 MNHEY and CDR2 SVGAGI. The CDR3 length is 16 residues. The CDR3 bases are TGTGCCAGCAGCTCGGGACAGGGTACAACTAATGAAAAACTGTTTTTT. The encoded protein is CASSSGQGTTNEKLFF.

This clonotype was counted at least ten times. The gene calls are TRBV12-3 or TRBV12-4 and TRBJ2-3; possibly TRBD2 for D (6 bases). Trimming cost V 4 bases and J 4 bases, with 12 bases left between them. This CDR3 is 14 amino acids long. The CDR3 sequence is CASSSRESADTQYF. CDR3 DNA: TGTGCCAGCAGTTCCCGGGAGAGCGCAGATACGCAGTATTTT.

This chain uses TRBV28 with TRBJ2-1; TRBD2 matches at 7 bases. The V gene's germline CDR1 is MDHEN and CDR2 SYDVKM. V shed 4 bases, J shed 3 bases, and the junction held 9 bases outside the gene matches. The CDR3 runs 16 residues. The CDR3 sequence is CASSSLSGKNYNEQFF. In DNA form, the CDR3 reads TGTGCCAGCAGTTCCCTCAGCGGGAAGAACTACAATGAGCAGTTCTTC.

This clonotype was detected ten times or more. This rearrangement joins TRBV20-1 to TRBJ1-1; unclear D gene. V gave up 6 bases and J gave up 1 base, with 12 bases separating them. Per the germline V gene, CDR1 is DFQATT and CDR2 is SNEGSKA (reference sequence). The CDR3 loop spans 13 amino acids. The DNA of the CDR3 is TGCAGTGCCAGAAGGGAGGGGAACACTGAAGCTTTCTTT. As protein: CSARREGNTEAFF.

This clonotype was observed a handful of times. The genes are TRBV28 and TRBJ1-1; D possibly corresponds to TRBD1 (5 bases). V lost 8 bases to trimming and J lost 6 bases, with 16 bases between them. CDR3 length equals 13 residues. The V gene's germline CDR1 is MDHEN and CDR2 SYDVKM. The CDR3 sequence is CASATQVGAEAFF. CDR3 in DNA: TGTGCCAGCGCCACGCAGGTGGGGGCTGAAGCTTTCTTT.

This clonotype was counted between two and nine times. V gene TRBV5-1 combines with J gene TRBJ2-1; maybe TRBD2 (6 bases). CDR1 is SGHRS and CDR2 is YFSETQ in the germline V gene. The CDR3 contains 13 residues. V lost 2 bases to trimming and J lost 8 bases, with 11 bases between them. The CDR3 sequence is CASSFGGADEQFF. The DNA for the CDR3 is TGCGCCAGCAGCTTTGGAGGGGCGGATGAGCAGTTCTTC.

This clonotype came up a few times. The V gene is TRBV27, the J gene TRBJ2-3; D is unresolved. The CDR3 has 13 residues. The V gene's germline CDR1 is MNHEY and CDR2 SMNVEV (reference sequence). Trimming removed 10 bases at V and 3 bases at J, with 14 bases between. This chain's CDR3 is CATRWEGTDTQYF. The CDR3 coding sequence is TGTGCCACCCGTTGGGAAGGGACAGATACGCAGTATTTT.

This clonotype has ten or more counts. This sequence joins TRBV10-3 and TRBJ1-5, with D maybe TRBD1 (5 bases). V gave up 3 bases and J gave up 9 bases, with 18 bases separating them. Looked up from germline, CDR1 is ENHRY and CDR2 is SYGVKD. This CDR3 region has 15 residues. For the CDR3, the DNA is TGTGCCATCAGTGAAGGCAGGGCGGCGGGGGTGCCCCAGCATTTT. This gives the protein CAISEGRAAGVPQHF.

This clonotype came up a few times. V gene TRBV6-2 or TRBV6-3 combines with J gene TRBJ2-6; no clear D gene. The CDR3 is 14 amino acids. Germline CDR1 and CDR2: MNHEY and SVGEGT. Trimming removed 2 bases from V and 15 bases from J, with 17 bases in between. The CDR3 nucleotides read TGTGCCAGCAGTTACCCCCCCTCGGCGGCAGGCCTGACTTTC. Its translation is CASSYPPSAAGLTF.

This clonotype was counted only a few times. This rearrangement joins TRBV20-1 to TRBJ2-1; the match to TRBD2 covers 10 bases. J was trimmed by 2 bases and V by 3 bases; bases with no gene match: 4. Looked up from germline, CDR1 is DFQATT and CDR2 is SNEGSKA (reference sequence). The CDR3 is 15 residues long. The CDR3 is CSASPSGSTYNEQFF. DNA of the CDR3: TGCAGTGCTAGTCCTAGCGGGAGTACCTACAATGAGCAGTTCTTC.

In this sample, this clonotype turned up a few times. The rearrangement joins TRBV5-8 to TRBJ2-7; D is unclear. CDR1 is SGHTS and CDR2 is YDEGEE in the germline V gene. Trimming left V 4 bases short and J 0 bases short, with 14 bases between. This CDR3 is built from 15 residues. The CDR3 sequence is CASSPTPRFSYEQYF. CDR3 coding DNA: TGTGCCAGCAGCCCGACTCCAAGGTTCTCCTACGAGCAGTACTTC.

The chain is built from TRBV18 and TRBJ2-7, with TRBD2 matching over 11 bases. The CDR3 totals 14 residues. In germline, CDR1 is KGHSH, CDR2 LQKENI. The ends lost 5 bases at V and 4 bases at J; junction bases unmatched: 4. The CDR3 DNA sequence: TGTGCCAGCTCAACTAGCGGGAGTACTTACGAGCAGTACTTC. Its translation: CASSTSGSTYEQYF.